This T cell receptor beta chain stems from a study of cytomegalovirus exposure and HLA in healthy donors. Study results and limitations: Presence/absence analyses treated sequencing depth as roughly uniform across donors.

As to this clone: Its matching antigen is unknown.

There are 16 residues in the CDR3. J lost 6 bases, V lost 0 bases, and 11 bases had no gene match. In germline, CDR1 is SGHNT, CDR2 YYREEE (reference sequence). It was with 60 Vbeta and 13 Jbeta primers that the PCR ran. Clones were sequenced by immunoSEQ multiplex PCR, and TCRdb holds only the in-frame ones, with some missing. The sample lists more than 45,000 clones; 77% were seen once. The J gene is TRBJ1-1, the V gene TRBV5-4, with 7 bases fitting TRBD1. The receptor was derived from a woman aged 40 to 49 in good health and CMV-seropositive. Material for sequencing was PBMCs. The DNA of the CDR3 is TGTGCCAGCAGCTTGGAGAGGCCAGGGGGAGGTTCTGAAGCTTTCTTT. This encodes CASSLERPGGGSEAFF.